This paragraph reports one TCR beta chain. Its matching antigen is unknown. This sample was taken from a study of synovial regulatory T cells in juvenile arthritis. General study points: Inflammation-associated Treg cells in blood had less TCR diversity than the remaining blood Treg cells. CDR3 overlap with synovial Tregs was higher for iaTregs than other blood Tregs.

Profiled with immunoSEQ multiplex PCR; TCRdb holds only in-frame clones, not every one. Recorded for this sample: about 9,900 clones. These iaTreg cells were HLA-DR+ Tregs. Donors were 11 juvenile idiopathic arthritis patients with active disease. The clonotype originates from a donor between 2 and 35 years old with juvenile idiopathic arthritis. The sample taken for sequencing was Treg cells from blood. Subset indicated: HLA-DR+ inflammation-associated blood Treg cells.

The CDR3 sequence: CASSTKRGRAASYNEQFF. This chain links TRBV9 with TRBJ2-1; no DNA is available, so the TRBD2 call from TCRdb remains unchecked. Germline lookup yields CDR1 SGDLS and CDR2 YYNGEE. The CDR3 runs to 18 residues. The protein alone is recorded here.